This T cell receptor beta chain was obtained from a study of T cell clonotyping in hematopoietic cell transplantation. TCRdb keeps only in-frame clones here, not all; method: immunoSEQ multiplex PCR. Of about 16,000 clones listed, approximately 74% are singletons. Concerning this clone itself: Antigen unknown.

Germline CDR1 reads MNHEY; CDR2 reads SVGAGI. With V trimmed by 6 bases and J by 5 bases, 9 bases remained unmatched. The CDR3 is 14 residues long. General study results and limits: Pathologically expanded recipient clonotypes increased progressively from day 30 to day 180 as diversity fell.

The clonotype was recovered from a woman aged 55-70 years in good health. Some clones in this sample may be carry-over from other donors' samples. This rearrangement joins TRBV6-5 to TRBJ2-5, with TRBD2 matching over 7 bases. The specimen sequenced was peripheral blood mononuclear cells. In DNA, the CDR3 is TGTGCCAGCAGACCGGGAGGAAGCCGGGAGACCCAGTACTTC. Protein: CASRPGGSRETQYF.